This is a list of T cell receptor beta chains from one sample in a study of tumor and adjacent non-tumor tissue in lung cancer. Each CDR3 protein is one row after TCRdb ran MiXCR on the multiplex PCR reads. Here the sample spans 50,000 to 70,000 distinct CDR3 sequences, around 64% being singletons. The source material was distant non-tumor lung tissue. Every receptor here comes from a man between 65 and 85 years old with non-small cell lung cancer. Each CDR3 is given with its conserved first and last residue. Fields, in order: J gene, D gene, V gene, clone size, CDR3 DNA, CDR3 protein. The D gene is left open where the match is weak. Rows may omit the clone size; those that give it use once, few, many or a size class.

J gene: TRBJ2-7
D gene: NA
V gene: TRBV29-1
clone size: NA
CDR3 DNA: TGTAGCATTGAAGCCCCGAGCCGGGAGCAGTACTTC
CDR3 protein: CSIEAPSREQYF

J gene: TRBJ2-7
D gene: TRBD1
V gene: TRBV5-4
clone size: many
CDR3 DNA: TGTGCCAGCAGCATTACAGGGGTCTACGAGCAGTACTTC
CDR3 protein: CASSITGVYEQYF

J gene: TRBJ2-3
D gene: NA
V gene: TRBV6-2/TRBV6-3
clone size: NA
CDR3 DNA: TGTGCCAGCAGTTCAGGAATTGGCACAGGTACGCAGTATTTT
CDR3 protein: CASSSGIGTGTQYF

J gene: TRBJ1-5
D gene: NA
V gene: TRBV6-2/TRBV6-3
clone size: NA
CDR3 DNA: TGTGCCAGCAGGCAGCAGGAGGGAAACAATCAGCCCCAGCATTTT
CDR3 protein: CASRQQEGNNQPQHF

J gene: TRBJ1-6
D gene: NA
V gene: TRBV12-3/TRBV12-4
clone size: many
CDR3 DNA: TGTGCCAGCAGTTTAGAATTGGGTTATAATTCACCCCTCCACTTT
CDR3 protein: CASSLELGYNSPLHF

J gene: TRBJ2-2
D gene: NA
V gene: TRBV6-5
clone size: many
CDR3 DNA: TGTGCCAGCAGTTCCCCTTCAACTAACACCGGGGAGCTGTTTTTT
CDR3 protein: CASSSPSTNTGELFF

J gene: TRBJ1-5
D gene: NA
V gene: TRBV6-6
clone size: NA
CDR3 DNA: TGTACCAGCAGTTACGGAGCGCACGACAATCAGCCCCAGCATTTT
CDR3 protein: CTSSYGAHDNQPQHF

J gene: TRBJ2-6
D gene: NA
V gene: TRBV29-1
clone size: NA
CDR3 DNA: TGCAGCGCTGTGGGCTCTGGGGCCAACGTCCTGACTTTC
CDR3 protein: CSAVGSGANVLTF

J gene: TRBJ1-6
D gene: TRBD1
V gene: TRBV11-2
clone size: once
CDR3 DNA: TGTGTCAGCAGCCTTAGAACAGGGGGGGGTTCACCCCTCCACTTT
CDR3 protein: CVSSLRTGGGSPLHF

J gene: TRBJ2-7
D gene: TRBD1
V gene: TRBV11-2
clone size: NA
CDR3 DNA: TGTGTCAGCAGCAGTCACCGTACAGGGGCCGACGGGAAGCAGTGCTTC
CDR3 protein: CVSSSHRTGADGKQCF

J gene: TRBJ2-7
D gene: NA
V gene: TRBV10-2
clone size: NA
CDR3 DNA: TGCGCCGGCATGGGAAGGGGTGACGATCAACACTTC
CDR3 protein: CAGMGRGDDQHF

J gene: TRBJ2-1
D gene: TRBD2
V gene: TRBV4-1
clone size: many
CDR3 DNA: TGCGCCAGCAGCCAAGGACTAGCGGGCAACAATGAGCAGTTCTTC
CDR3 protein: CASSQGLAGNNEQFF

J gene: TRBJ2-1
D gene: NA
V gene: TRBV11-2
clone size: NA
CDR3 DNA: TGTGCCAGTAGCATTATCGGGGGAGACTACAATGAGCAGTTCTTC
CDR3 protein: CASSIIGGDYNEQFF

J gene: TRBJ2-7
D gene: TRBD2
V gene: TRBV10-2
clone size: many
CDR3 DNA: TGCGCCAGCAGTAATACCCCTCCAGCGGGAGCTCAGTACTTC
CDR3 protein: CASSNTPPAGAQYF

J gene: TRBJ2-5
D gene: TRBD2
V gene: TRBV5-1
clone size: NA
CDR3 DNA: TGCGCCAGCAGCTTGGAATTAGCGGGAGCCCAGACCCAGTACTTC
CDR3 protein: CASSLELAGAQTQYF

J gene: TRBJ2-1
D gene: NA
V gene: TRBV11-1
clone size: NA
CDR3 DNA: TGTGCCAGCACCCCCCGGACATGGGTGGATGAGCAGTTATTC
CDR3 protein: CASTPRTWVDEQLF

J gene: TRBJ1-2
D gene: NA
V gene: TRBV29-1
clone size: many
CDR3 DNA: NA
CDR3 protein: CSVAYGAGVHTF

J gene: TRBJ1-2
D gene: NA
V gene: TRBV29-1
clone size: NA
CDR3 DNA: NA
CDR3 protein: CSVDVGSYGCTF

J gene: TRBJ1-2
D gene: NA
V gene: TRBV5-1
clone size: many
CDR3 DNA: TGCGCCAGCAGCCCCCCACAGGGCCGCTATGGCTACACCTTC
CDR3 protein: CASSPPQGRYGYTF

J gene: TRBJ2-6
D gene: NA
V gene: TRBV6-5
clone size: NA
CDR3 DNA: TGTGCCAGCAGTTCCATATATCGGGGGATTAGGACTAACGTCTTGACTTTC
CDR3 protein: CASSSIYRGIRTNVLTF

J gene: TRBJ1-2
D gene: NA
V gene: TRBV20-1
clone size: few
CDR3 DNA: TGCAGCGCGGAAGACAATTCCTATGGCTACACCTTC
CDR3 protein: CSAEDNSYGYTF

J gene: TRBJ2-3
D gene: NA
V gene: TRBV6-5
clone size: many
CDR3 DNA: TGTGCCAGCAGTTCGGTAACAGATACGCAGTATTTT
CDR3 protein: CASSSVTDTQYF

J gene: TRBJ1-5
D gene: NA
V gene: TRBV20-1
clone size: NA
CDR3 DNA: TGTAGTGCTAGACTGGGCTGGGGCAATCAGCCCCAGCATTTT
CDR3 protein: CSARLGWGNQPQHF

J gene: TRBJ1-1
D gene: TRBD1
V gene: TRBV5-1
clone size: NA
CDR3 DNA: TGCGCCAGTTACAGGGGCCGTATGAACACTGAAGCTTTCTTT
CDR3 protein: CASYRGRMNTEAFF

J gene: TRBJ2-5
D gene: NA
V gene: TRBV7-9
clone size: many
CDR3 DNA: TGTGCCAGCAGCTCTCACAGGAGGCCCCAAGAGACCCAGTACTTC
CDR3 protein: CASSSHRRPQETQYF

J gene: TRBJ2-1
D gene: NA
V gene: TRBV5-1
clone size: few
CDR3 DNA: TGCGCCAGCGGGCACATTTCCTACAATGAGCAGTTCTTC
CDR3 protein: CASGHISYNEQFF

J gene: TRBJ2-7
D gene: NA
V gene: TRBV6-5
clone size: NA
CDR3 DNA: TGTACCAGCAGCCTCCGTGCCGGGGGCTCCTACGAGCAGTACTTC
CDR3 protein: CTSSLRAGGSYEQYF

J gene: TRBJ2-7
D gene: TRBD2
V gene: TRBV10-3
clone size: NA
CDR3 DNA: TGTGCCGCGACTAGCAGGACCTACGAGCAATACTTC
CDR3 protein: CAATSRTYEQYF

J gene: TRBJ1-2
D gene: TRBD1
V gene: TRBV5-4
clone size: many
CDR3 DNA: TGTGCCAGCAGCTCGACAGGGTTAGCCTATGGCTACACCTTC
CDR3 protein: CASSSTGLAYGYTF

J gene: TRBJ2-7
D gene: NA
V gene: TRBV20-1
clone size: few
CDR3 DNA: TGCAGTGCAACACTAACCGCAGGAGGAGCCTACGAGCAGTACTTC
CDR3 protein: CSATLTAGGAYEQYF

J gene: TRBJ1-4
D gene: TRBD1
V gene: TRBV7-9
clone size: few
CDR3 DNA: TGTGCCAGCACCACAGGGGGCAGGGAAAAACTGTTTTTT
CDR3 protein: CASTTGGREKLFF

J gene: TRBJ2-7
D gene: NA
V gene: TRBV6-5
clone size: many
CDR3 DNA: TGTGCCAGCAGACGCGACAGGTTAATCTCCTACGAGCAGTACTTC
CDR3 protein: CASRRDRLISYEQYF

J gene: TRBJ2-7
D gene: NA
V gene: TRBV20-1
clone size: few
CDR3 DNA: TGCAGTGCTAGCTGGGGGAACTCCTACGAGCAGTACTTC
CDR3 protein: CSASWGNSYEQYF

J gene: TRBJ1-2
D gene: NA
V gene: TRBV20-1
clone size: few
CDR3 DNA: TGCAGTGCTAGAAAGGCGGACGTTGGGACTAACTATGGCTACACCTTC
CDR3 protein: CSARKADVGTNYGYTF

J gene: TRBJ2-5
D gene: NA
V gene: TRBV4-2
clone size: many
CDR3 DNA: TGTGCCAGCAGCCAATCCCGGGACCAGTACTTC
CDR3 protein: CASSQSRDQYF

J gene: TRBJ2-7
D gene: NA
V gene: TRBV11-1
clone size: NA
CDR3 DNA: TGTGCCAGCAGCTTAGCACGACCAGTGGACTCCAACGAGCAGTACTTC
CDR3 protein: CASSLARPVDSNEQYF

J gene: TRBJ1-1
D gene: NA
V gene: TRBV12-3/TRBV12-4
clone size: NA
CDR3 DNA: TGTGCCAGCAGTTTAATGAAGAATGTTGAAGCTTTCTTT
CDR3 protein: CASSLMKNVEAFF

J gene: TRBJ2-3
D gene: NA
V gene: TRBV28
clone size: NA
CDR3 DNA: TGTGCCAGCAGTACGGGGGGCGGATCAAATACGCAGTATTTT
CDR3 protein: CASSTGGGSNTQYF

J gene: TRBJ2-7
D gene: NA
V gene: TRBV11-2
clone size: NA
CDR3 DNA: TGTGCCAGCAGCACGGGAACCGAGCAGTACTTC
CDR3 protein: CASSTGTEQYF

J gene: TRBJ2-1
D gene: TRBD2
V gene: TRBV10-3
clone size: NA
CDR3 DNA: TGTGCCATCAGTGTTTTCGGACTAGCGGGAAACAGTGGGCAGTTCTTC
CDR3 protein: CAISVFGLAGNSGQFF

J gene: TRBJ2-5
D gene: NA
V gene: TRBV4-2
clone size: NA
CDR3 DNA: TGTGGCAGCAGCCAGTCCCGGGACCAGTACTTC
CDR3 protein: CGSSQSRDQYF

J gene: TRBJ2-3
D gene: NA
V gene: TRBV5-1
clone size: NA
CDR3 DNA: TGCGCCAGCAGCTTTGACTTCAGCACAGATACGCAGTATTTT
CDR3 protein: CASSFDFSTDTQYF

J gene: TRBJ2-1
D gene: TRBD2
V gene: TRBV20-1
clone size: few
CDR3 DNA: TGCAGTGGAACTAGCGGGCCTTCCTACAATGAGCAGTTCTTC
CDR3 protein: CSGTSGPSYNEQFF

J gene: TRBJ1-1
D gene: NA
V gene: TRBV5-1
clone size: medium-sized
CDR3 DNA: TGCGCCAGCAGCGGACAGCTCACGAACACTGAAGCTTTCTTT
CDR3 protein: CASSGQLTNTEAFF

J gene: TRBJ2-7
D gene: TRBD2
V gene: TRBV30
clone size: NA
CDR3 DNA: TGTGCCTGGAGTTTAACGGGGGGGCCCAAATTCAGCTCCTACGAGCAGTACTTC
CDR3 protein: CAWSLTGGPKFSSYEQYF

J gene: TRBJ1-5
D gene: NA
V gene: TRBV28
clone size: NA
CDR3 DNA: TGTGCCAGCAGGTCGGGGGGGCATAGCAATCAGCCCCAGCATTTT
CDR3 protein: CASRSGGHSNQPQHF

J gene: TRBJ2-2
D gene: NA
V gene: TRBV6-6
clone size: NA
CDR3 DNA: TGTGCTAACAGTTATAGAATAAGGAGCACCGGGGAGCTGTTTTTT
CDR3 protein: CANSYRIRSTGELFF

J gene: TRBJ2-7
D gene: TRBD1
V gene: TRBV20-1
clone size: NA
CDR3 DNA: TGCAGCTCGACAGGGGGGTACTCCTACGAGCATTACTTC
CDR3 protein: CSSTGGYSYEHYF

J gene: TRBJ2-1
D gene: NA
V gene: TRBV11-2
clone size: NA
CDR3 DNA: TGTGCCAGCAGTCGGAGTCCCAATGAGCAGTTCTTC
CDR3 protein: CASSRSPNEQFF

J gene: TRBJ2-3
D gene: TRBD1
V gene: TRBV7-3
clone size: many
CDR3 DNA: TGTGCCAGCAGCTCCATAAACCCGACAGGGAGCACAGATACGCAGTATTTT
CDR3 protein: CASSSINPTGSTDTQYF

J gene: TRBJ2-1
D gene: NA
V gene: TRBV10-3
clone size: NA
CDR3 DNA: TGTGCCATCAGTCCTACCAGCTGCAGGGAGAATAGTGAGCAGTTCTTC
CDR3 protein: CAISPTSCRENSEQFF

J gene: TRBJ2-1
D gene: NA
V gene: TRBV11-3
clone size: NA
CDR3 DNA: TGTGTCGGCAGCCCAGGTTCCGATGAGCAGTTCTTC
CDR3 protein: CVGSPGSDEQFF

J gene: TRBJ2-5
D gene: TRBD2
V gene: TRBV12-3/TRBV12-4
clone size: many
CDR3 DNA: TGTGCCAGCAGCCCGGGACTAGCGTTACAAGAGACCCAGTACTTC
CDR3 protein: CASSPGLALQETQYF

J gene: TRBJ2-5
D gene: NA
V gene: TRBV12-3/TRBV12-4
clone size: few
CDR3 DNA: TGTGCCAGCAGTTTGAGACGGGGAGGCCAAGAGACCCAGTACTTC
CDR3 protein: CASSLRRGGQETQYF